This T cell receptor (beta chain) appears in the sequencing data of a study of sequential checkpoint blockade in melanoma. CDR1 SGHRS and CDR2 YFSETQ come from the germline V gene. This CDR3 is 15 amino acids long. Trimming took 0 bases from V and 1 from J, leaving 9 bases between them. The treatment here: randomized to nivolumab then ipilimumab (arm A) or the reverse (arm B). The repertoire was sequenced with immunoSEQ multiplex PCR; TCRdb's copy has only in-frame clones and lacks some. This sample carries some 7,000 clones, 23% of them seen once, and the ten largest clones take approximately 8.7%. This clone was seen only once.

The sample was tumor tissue (inferred from file names), taken from a patient given nivolumab and ipilimumab in sequence. V and J are TRBV5-1 and TRBJ2-3; D assignment may be TRBD1 or TRBD2 (5 bases each). This TCR was sampled from a human donor with melanoma. CDR3 bases: TGCGCCAGCAGCTTGGACGGGGACCGCACAGATACGCAGTATTTT. Translation: CASSLDGDRTDTQYF.